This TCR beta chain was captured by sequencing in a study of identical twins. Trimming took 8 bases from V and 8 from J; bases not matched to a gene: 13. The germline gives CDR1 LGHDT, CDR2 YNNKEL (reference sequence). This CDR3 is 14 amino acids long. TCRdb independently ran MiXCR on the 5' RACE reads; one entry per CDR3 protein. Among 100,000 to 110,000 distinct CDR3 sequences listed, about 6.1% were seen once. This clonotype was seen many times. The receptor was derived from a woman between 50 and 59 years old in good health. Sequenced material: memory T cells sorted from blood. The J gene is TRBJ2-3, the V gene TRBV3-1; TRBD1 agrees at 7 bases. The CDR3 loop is CASRPPGGLGTQYF. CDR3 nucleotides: TGTGCCAGCCGCCCACCAGGGGGTTTGGGTACGCAGTATTTT.